This T cell receptor beta chain was identified in a study of T cell responses to AZD1222 COVID-19 vaccine (dated by TCRdb to about 2021). About the investigation overall: A total of about 230 trial participants underwent TCR sequencing, of whom approximately 210 received two doses of AZD1222 and about 25 received two doses of the MenACWY control vaccine. Enrollment into the trials was organized by age into subgroups of 18-55, 56-69 and 70-plus years, and those subgroups contained approximately 160, 26 and 62 TCR-sequenced participants, respectively. Overall study results and their limits: The vaccine-associated CD4 TCRs covered the entire spike protein, and the dominant responses fell in regions 160-218 and 743-854. Conclusions about previously exposed vaccinees are limited because only a handful of AZD1222 recipients were SARS-CoV-2 seropositive at baseline. Because no day 14 peak-response samples were available, repertoires were characterized only after the peak T cell response. After two AZD1222 doses, spike-specific TCR breadth and depth were significantly higher than at day 0 and than in MenACWY recipients. Most participants were white British and females outnumbered males, and the authors suggested that clonal diversity may have been underestimated. The 56-69-year group was small, and its depth increase did not reach significance, likely because of low power. Epitopes outside the regions mutated in the B.1.351 and B.1.1.7 variants were reportedly recognized by nearly half of the unique spike-specific TCRs.

The CDR3 regions of human TCRbeta chains were analyzed by immunosequencing. In the authors' own workflow: TCRs in the repertoires were compared against a reference library of SARS-CoV-2-specific TCRs that had been generated with the MIRA antigen-specificity platform. Breadth meant the fraction of unique TCRs that were SARS-CoV-2-associated, whereas depth meant the fraction of total T cells that were SARS-CoV-2-associated. Using the MIRA data, each spike-specific TCR was assigned both to the spike region to which the TCR was reactive and to a CD4 or CD8 class. Log10-transformed breadth and depth values were compared by one-way ANOVA with Sidak's multiple comparisons tests. As stored in TCRdb, this immuneACCESS dataset retains in-frame rearrangements with V and J assigned. A fraction of the clones does not appear; measured against another copy, unresolved V genes explain less than half of the discrepancy, and the remainder lacks a known reason. For V, J and clone size, that table is used; D and trimming come from the DNA. The sample table contains 160,000 or so clones; only one count was recorded for over 90% of them. Jointly, the top ten make up more than 1.3% of the sample.

As for this clone: The antigen this receptor binds is unknown. Per-base quality was not reported, and no clone a single base away is much larger than it.

The junction carries 16 bases between V and J, which are trimmed by 7 bases and 3 bases respectively. Measured from the cysteine to the phenylalanine, the CDR3 is 15 residues long. Just CDR3 DNA is preserved here, 45 bases in frame from base 1. CDR1 and CDR2 are read off the germline V gene as KGHDR and SFDVKD. The meaning of the sample's time point label: about 28 days (+/-7) after the second vaccine dose. AZD1222 recipients whose second dose came at about 4 weeks and those whose second dose came at about 12 weeks were combined into one group, since spike-specific TCR depth and breadth did not differ between the two schedules. Vaccinee samples came from UK trials COV001 and COV002, including a single-blind randomized controlled phase 2/3 trial of AZD1222 (ChAdOx1 nCoV-19) in healthy adults. For TCRbeta chain sequencing, PBMC samples from trial participants were taken at day 0 and at day 28 after the second dose.

This clonotype was sampled from an adult who received the AZD1222 COVID-19 vaccine. Sequencing was performed on peripheral blood, taken 28 days after the second AZD1222 dose. The sequence joins TRBV24-1 to TRBJ2-3; TRBD2 is a weak D gene call, 5 bases matching. The nucleotides are TGTGCCACCAGCAATCACCTGGGCGGGACAGATACGCAGTATTTT. Translated, it reads CATSNHLGGTDTQYF.